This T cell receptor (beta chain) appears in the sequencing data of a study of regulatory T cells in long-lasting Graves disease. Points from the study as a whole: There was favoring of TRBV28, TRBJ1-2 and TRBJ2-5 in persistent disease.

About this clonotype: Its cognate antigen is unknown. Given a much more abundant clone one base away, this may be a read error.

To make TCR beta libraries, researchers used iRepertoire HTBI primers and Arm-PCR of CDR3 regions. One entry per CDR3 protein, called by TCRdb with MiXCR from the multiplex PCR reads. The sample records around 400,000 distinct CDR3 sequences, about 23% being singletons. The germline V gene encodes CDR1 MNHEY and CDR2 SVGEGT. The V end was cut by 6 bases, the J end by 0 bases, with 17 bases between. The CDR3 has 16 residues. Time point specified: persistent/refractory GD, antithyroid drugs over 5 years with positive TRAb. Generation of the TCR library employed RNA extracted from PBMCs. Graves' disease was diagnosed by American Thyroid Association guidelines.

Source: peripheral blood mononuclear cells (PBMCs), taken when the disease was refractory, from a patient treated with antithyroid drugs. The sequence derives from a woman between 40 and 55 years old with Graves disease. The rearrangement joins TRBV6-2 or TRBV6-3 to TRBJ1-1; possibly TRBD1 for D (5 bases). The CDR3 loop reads CASSPPLLGVNTEAFF. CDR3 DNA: TGTGCCAGCAGCCCACCCCTCCTGGGGGTGAACACTGAAGCTTTCTTT.